Each of the 26 T cell receptor beta chains below was sequenced from the same sample in a study of shared T cell receptors in the human thymus. Measured with immunoSEQ multiplex PCR; TCRdb has only the in-frame clones, and not every one. This table holds about 380,000 clones, approximately 95% found once. Sample: thymocytes. These receptors were collected from a human donor.

The chain joins TRBV28 to TRBJ1-3; no definite D call. Deletions cut 2 bases from V and 0 bases from J, with 11 bases between. Germline V CDR1 and CDR2: MDHEN, SYDVKM. The CDR3 extends over 16 amino acids. The CDR3 protein is CASSLTPRGSGNTIYF. The CDR3 coding sequence is TGTGCCAGCAGTTTAACCCCCCGGGGCTCTGGAAACACCATATATTTT.

V is TRBV2 and J is TRBJ1-5; perhaps TRBD1 as D (6 bases). The V and J ends lost 4 bases and 6 bases respectively, with 16 bases between them. The CDR3 is made up of 15 amino acids. The germline gives CDR1 SNHLY, CDR2 FYNNEI. CDR3 in DNA: TGTGCCAGCAGTGCACCACAGGGAGGGAGTCAGCCCCAGCATTTT. Translation gives CASSAPQGGSQPQHF.

The genes are TRBV9 and TRBJ1-2; TRBD1 is a possible D gene (6 bases). V was shortened by 4 bases and J by 8 bases, with 21 bases between the two germline ends. The V gene's germline CDR1 is SGDLS and CDR2 YYNGEE. This CDR3 comprises 15 residues. The DNA for the CDR3 is TGTGCCAGCAGCTCACGGGACACCTCCCTGGGGGGCTACACCTTC. It encodes CASSSRDTSLGGYTF.

DNA of the CDR3: TGTGCCAGCAGCCCCCCAAGTAGCGACGAGCCCTTCTCCTACAATGAGCAGTTCTTC. Translated: CASSPPSSDEPFSYNEQFF. This chain joins TRBV4-2 and TRBJ2-1; D perhaps matches TRBD2 (5 bases). The CDR3 contains 19 residues. The germline V gene encodes CDR1 LGHNA and CDR2 YNFKEQ. The V and J ends lost 4 bases and 0 bases respectively, with 22 bases between them.

The rearrangement uses TRBV7-9 and TRBJ2-3, with TRBD2 matching 14 bases. After removal of 1 base from V and 6 bases from J, the junction contained 3 bases not matched to a gene. The CDR3 runs 16 residues. Germline CDR1 reads SEHNR; CDR2 reads FQNEAQ (reference sequence). As DNA, the CDR3 is TGTGCCAGCAGCTTAGGGACTAGCGGGAGGAGCGATACGCAGTATTTT. This sequence encodes CASSLGTSGRSDTQYF.

This clone was found a few times. CDR3 region: CASSLAYFFTDTQYF. The CDR3 DNA sequence: TGTGCCAGCAGCTTAGCCTACTTCTTCACAGATACGCAGTATTTT. This sequence joins TRBV7-2 and TRBJ2-3; no clear D. Deletions cut 0 bases from V and 2 bases from J, with 9 bases between. The germline CDR1 and CDR2 sequences are SGHTA and FQGNSA. The CDR3 runs 15 residues.

The chain employs TRBV14 and TRBJ2-1; the D call may be TRBD1 or TRBD2 (6 bases each). From germline, CDR1 is SGHDN and CDR2 FVKESK. CDR3 length: 16 residues. V was pared by 0 bases and J by 7 bases, with 16 bases between. The CDR3: CASSQDEGGRGNEQFF. CDR3 in DNA: TGTGCCAGCAGCCAAGATGAAGGGGGGCGCGGGAATGAGCAGTTCTTC.

The rearrangement joins TRBV11-1 to TRBJ1-1, with D unresolved. The CDR3 loop spans 18 amino acids. Trimming removed 5 bases from V and 0 bases from J, with 22 bases in between. Germline V gene sequence: CDR1 SGHAT, CDR2 FQDESV (reference sequence). CDR3 residues: CASSPPTRRHRMNTEAFF. As DNA, the CDR3 is TGTGCCAGCAGCCCTCCTACGAGGAGACACCGAATGAACACTGAAGCTTTCTTT.

This clone was found once. V and J are TRBV5-6 and TRBJ2-3, with 8 bases matching TRBD2. V shed 3 bases, J shed 3 bases, and the junction held 6 bases outside the gene matches. The CDR3 sequence is 15 residues long. Germline CDR1 and CDR2: SGHDT and YYEEEE. The CDR3 DNA is TGTGCCAGCAGCTGGACCGGGACTAGGACAGATACGCAGTATTTT. It codes for CASSWTGTRTDTQYF.

V gene TRBV7-2 combines with J gene TRBJ2-1; D not certain. Germline CDR1 SGHTA, CDR2 FQGNSA. This CDR3 comprises 12 residues. The V and J ends lost 5 bases and 11 bases respectively, with 13 bases between them. In nucleotides, the CDR3 is TGTGCCAGCAGCCCTAGGGCGGCTCAGCAGTTCTTC. Its protein is CASSPRAAQQFF. Variable domain in full (rest from reference TRBV7-2 and TRBJ2-1): GAGVSQSPSNKVTEKGKDVELRCDPISGHTALYWYRQSLGQGLEFLIYFQGNSAPDKSGLPSDRFSAERTGGSVSTLTIQRTQQEDSAVYLCASSPRAAQQFFGPGTRLTVL.

The chain links TRBV15 to TRBJ2-1; TRBD1 agrees at 9 bases. The ends lost 3 bases at V and 8 bases at J; junction bases unmatched: 5. The germline gives CDR1 LNHNV, CDR2 YYDKDF (reference sequence). The CDR3 length is 14 residues. The DNA for the CDR3 is TGTGCCACCAGCAGGGGACAGGGAATGCATGAGCAGTTCTTC. Translating it yields CATSRGQGMHEQFF.

This clone was counted between two and nine times. The chain couples TRBV20-1 to TRBJ1-1; 9 nucleotides match TRBD1. V dropped 6 bases and J dropped 9; count of bases not matched to a gene: 5. The CDR3 length is 11 residues. Germline V gene lookup returns CDR1 DFQATT and CDR2 SNEGSKA (reference sequence). CDR3 DNA: TGCAGTGCGCCCGGGACAGGGAAAGCTTTCTTT. Encoded protein: CSAPGTGKAFF.

The chain joins TRBV6-1 to TRBJ2-7, with 9 nucleotides matching TRBD1. Germline V CDR1 and CDR2: MNHNS, SASEGT. The CDR3 extends over 15 amino acids. V lost 6 bases to trimming and J lost 1 base; unmatched junction nucleotides: 7. The CDR3 sequence: CASSVTTGGSYEQYF. The DNA for the CDR3 is TGTGCCAGCAGCGTAACGACAGGGGGTTCCTACGAGCAGTACTTC.

This clone was seen only once. The V call is TRBV18, the J call TRBJ2-7, with TRBD2 matching 8 bases. The junction had 5 bases not matched to a gene; V was cut back by 4 bases and J by 3 bases. The CDR3 has 14 amino acids. CDR1 and CDR2 from the germline V gene are KGHSH and LQKENI. CDR3 in DNA: TGTGCCAGCTCACTCACTAGCGGCTACTACGAGCAGTACTTC. Translating gives CASSLTSGYYEQYF.

This chain connects TRBV6-5 to TRBJ2-5; unclear D gene. Trimming stripped 2 bases from V and 1 base from J, with 5 bases between. Germline CDR1 is MNHEY and CDR2 is SVGAGI. CDR3 length: 13 amino acids. CDR3 bases: TGTGCCAGCAGTTACGGTTTCCAAGAGACCCAGTACTTC. It is translated as CASSYGFQETQYF.

The rearrangement joins TRBV27 to TRBJ1-4, with D tentatively TRBD1 (6 bases). The germline V gene encodes CDR1 MNHEY and CDR2 SMNVEV (reference sequence). The CDR3 totals 13 residues. Trimming took 5 bases from V and 7 from J, leaving 11 bases between them. The CDR3, as DNA: TGTGCCAGCAGTAGGGGGGCAGGTGAAAAACTGTTTTTT. Its translation is CASSRGAGEKLFF. The full variable domain, its missing parts supplied by reference TRBV27 and TRBJ1-4, is EAQVTQNPRYLITVTGKKLTVTCSQNMNHEYMSWYRQDPGLGLRQIYYSMNVEVTDKGDVPEGYKVSRKEKRNFPLILESPSPNQTSLYFCASSRGAGEKLFFGSGTQLSVL.

The chain uses TRBV6-5 and TRBJ2-3; the D gene is possibly TRBD2 (6 bases). CDR1 and CDR2 from the germline V gene are MNHEY and SVGAGI. V was trimmed by 6 bases and J by 9 bases, leaving 10 bases between them. The CDR3 sequence is 11 residues long. The CDR3 reads CASSSEGTQYF. CDR3 bases: TGTGCCAGCAGCTCGGAGGGGACGCAGTATTTT.

V usage is TRBV15 and J usage is TRBJ1-5; the D is unclear. Trimming removed 11 bases at V and 0 bases at J, with 20 bases between. This CDR3 spans 16 amino acids. CDR1 is LNHNV, CDR2 YYDKDF, per germline (reference sequence). CDR3 sequence (DNA): TGTGCCGCCCAAAAAAGACACCTTTATAGCAATCAGCCCCAGCATTTT. Translating it yields CAAQKRHLYSNQPQHF.

This rearrangement joins TRBV25-1 to TRBJ2-5, with D unclear. The CDR3 totals 10 residues. The V and J ends lost 4 bases and 4 bases respectively, with 1 base between them. Germline V gives CDR1 MGHDK, CDR2 SYGVNS. The CDR3 reads CASSGETQYF. The CDR3 bases are TGTGCCAGCAGTGGAGAGACCCAGTACTTC.

This clone has a handful of counts. The chain carries TRBV4-3 and TRBJ1-5; no reliable D call. Trimming removed 1 base at V and 9 bases at J, with 16 bases between. The germline gives CDR1 LGHNA, CDR2 YSLEER. This CDR3 has 15 residues. The CDR3 loop is CASSQASTSPSPQHF. The CDR3 DNA follows: TGCGCCAGCAGCCAAGCGTCCACCTCCCCTTCGCCCCAGCATTTT.

In this sample, this clone turned up once. The rearrangement uses TRBV29-1 and TRBJ1-2; unclear D gene. Between the trimmed V and J ends, which lost 7 bases and 0 bases, there was a span of 6 bases. Germline CDR1 SQVTM, CDR2 ANQGSEA. The CDR3 has 11 residues. This CDR3 reads CSGVTNYGYTF. The CDR3 nucleotides are TGCAGCGGGGTTACTAACTATGGCTACACCTTC. The full variable domain, in which reference TRBV29-1 and TRBJ1-2 provide the parts outside the CDR3, is SAVISQKPSRDICQRGTSLTIQCQVDSQVTMMFWYRQQPGQSLTLIATANQGSEATYESGFVIDKFPISRPNLTFSTLTVSNMSPEDSSIYLCSGVTNYGYTFGSGTRLTVV.

The genes are TRBV12-5 and TRBJ2-3; 9 positions match TRBD2. Germline V gene lookup returns CDR1 LGHNT and CDR2 FRNRAP. The CDR3 runs 15 residues. With 5 bases clipped from V and 3 bases from J, the junction kept 6 bases outside the gene matches. The CDR3 spells CASGQTSGPTDTQYF. The CDR3 region has the DNA TGTGCTAGTGGTCAAACTAGCGGGCCGACAGATACGCAGTATTTT.

V usage is TRBV28 and J usage is TRBJ2-7; 10 bases are a match to TRBD2. V lost 2 bases and J lost 2; bases outside the gene matches: 3. This CDR3 comprises 15 residues. Germline assignment: CDR1 MDHEN and CDR2 SYDVKM. CDR3 bases: TGTGCCAGCAGTTTACTAGCGGGAGAACCCTACGAGCAGTACTTC. It is translated as CASSLLAGEPYEQYF.

The chain is built from TRBV19 and TRBJ2-1, with D perhaps assigned TRBD1 or TRBD2 (5 bases each). Deletions cut 7 bases from V and 10 bases from J, with 14 bases between. Germline lookup yields CDR1 LNHDA and CDR2 SQIVND (reference sequence). CDR3 size: 12 residues. The CDR3 region has the DNA TGTGCCAGTACCTATTGGGGCGGGGAGCAGTTCTTC. Translated, it gives CASTYWGGEQFF.

CDR3 loop: CASSQLLWQGEGADTQYF. Here the CDR3 DNA reads TGCGCCAGCAGCCAACTCCTTTGGCAGGGGGAAGGTGCAGATACGCAGTATTTT. This chain connects TRBV4-3 to TRBJ2-3; TRBD1 aligns across 7 bases. Germline V gene lookup returns CDR1 LGHNA and CDR2 YSLEER. There are 18 residues in the CDR3. V lost 2 bases, J lost 4 bases, and 15 bases stayed unmatched.

The chain uses TRBV4-1 and TRBJ1-1, with D possibly TRBD1 on 5 matching bases. V was cut by 4 bases and J by 0 bases, with 15 bases left in between. The V gene's germline CDR1 is MGHRA and CDR2 YSYEKL. CDR3 length equals 16 residues. The CDR3 region is CASSRTSYYMNTEAFF. The DNA of the CDR3 is TGCGCCAGCAGCCGGACAAGTTATTACATGAACACTGAAGCTTTCTTT.